The clone carrying this T cell receptor beta chain was detected only a few times. What it binds is unknown. Germline-derived CDR1 and CDR2 are ENHRY and SYGVKD. Trimming removed 2 bases from V and 5 bases from J, with 21 bases in between. CDR3 length: 17 amino acids. The sample originates from a study of T cells after yellow fever vaccination. Findings and limits, study-wide: The appearance of a small share of clonotypes in both CD4 and CD8 compartments was observed. Detected again after the booster were most primary-vaccination clones, at 95% to 98% CD4 and approximately 87% CD8. Within FACS-sorted repertoires, abundant clonotypes contaminating from the bulk population could be present.

5'RACE template switching generated TCR cDNA, adding a universal primer site and UMIs. TCRdb independently ran MiXCR on the 5' RACE reads; one entry per CDR3 protein. The repertoire has over 300,000 distinct CDR3 sequences, about 3.5% of them found once; the top ten carry about 25%. The chain joins TRBV10-3 to TRBJ1-1; possible D gene TRBD1, 6 bases. Specimen: PBMCs, collected on the day of the yellow fever booster vaccination. The source of this sequence is a man aged 18 to 30 who received the YFV17D yellow fever vaccine. Here the CDR3 reads CAISEPTITGRRTEAFF. For the CDR3, the DNA is TGTGCCATCAGTGAGCCCACGATAACAGGGAGGAGGACTGAAGCTTTCTTT.